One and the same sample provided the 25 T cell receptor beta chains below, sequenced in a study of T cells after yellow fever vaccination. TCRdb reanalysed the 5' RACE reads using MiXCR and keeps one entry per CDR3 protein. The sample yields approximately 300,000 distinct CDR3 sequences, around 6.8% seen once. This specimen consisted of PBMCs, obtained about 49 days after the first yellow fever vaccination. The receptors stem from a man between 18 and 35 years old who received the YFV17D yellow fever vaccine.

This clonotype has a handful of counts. The CDR3 DNA follows: TGTGCCAGCAGCCGGACCTTGACAGCGAGCTCTGGGGCCAACGTCCTGACTTTC. Translation gives CASSRTLTASSGANVLTF. The rearrangement uses TRBV5-6 and TRBJ2-6; TRBD1 might be the D (5 bases). The CDR3 is 18 residues long. Deletions cut 4 bases from V and 0 bases from J, with 17 bases between. Germline CDR1 SGHDT, CDR2 YYEEEE.

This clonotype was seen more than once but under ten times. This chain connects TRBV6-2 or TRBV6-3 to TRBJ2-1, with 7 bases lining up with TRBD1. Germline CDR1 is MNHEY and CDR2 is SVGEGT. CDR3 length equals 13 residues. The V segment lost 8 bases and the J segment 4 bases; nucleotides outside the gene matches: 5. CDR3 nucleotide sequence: TGTGCCAGCGGCCGGGACAGTTACAATGAGCAGTTCTTC. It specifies CASGRDSYNEQFF.

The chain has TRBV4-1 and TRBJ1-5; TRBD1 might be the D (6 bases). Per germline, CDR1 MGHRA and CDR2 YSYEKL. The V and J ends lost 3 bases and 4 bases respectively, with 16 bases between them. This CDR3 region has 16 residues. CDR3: CASSHGTSYLNQPQHF. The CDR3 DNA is TGCGCCAGCAGCCACGGGACATCATACCTAAATCAGCCCCAGCATTTT.

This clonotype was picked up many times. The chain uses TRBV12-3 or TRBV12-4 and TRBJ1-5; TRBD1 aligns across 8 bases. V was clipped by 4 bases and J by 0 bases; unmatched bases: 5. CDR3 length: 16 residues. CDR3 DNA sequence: TGTGCCAGCAGTTCTAATCAGGGGGCTAGCAATCAGCCCCAGCATTTT. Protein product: CASSSNQGASNQPQHF.

CDR3 bases: TGTGCCAGCAGTCCCGCCCCTTACAATGAGCAGTTCTTC. Translation gives CASSPAPYNEQFF. The rearrangement links TRBV27 to TRBJ2-1; D ambiguous. The CDR3 is made up of 13 amino acids. The germline CDR1 and CDR2 sequences are MNHEY and SMNVEV (reference sequence). Trimming stripped 5 bases from V and 4 bases from J, with 9 bases between.

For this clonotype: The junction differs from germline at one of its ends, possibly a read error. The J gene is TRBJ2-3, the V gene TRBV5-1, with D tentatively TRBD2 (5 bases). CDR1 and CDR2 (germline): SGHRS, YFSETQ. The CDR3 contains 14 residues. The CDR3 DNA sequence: TGCGCCAGCACCTTGACTAATCTCGCAGATACGCAGTATTTT. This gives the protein CASTLTNLADTQYF.

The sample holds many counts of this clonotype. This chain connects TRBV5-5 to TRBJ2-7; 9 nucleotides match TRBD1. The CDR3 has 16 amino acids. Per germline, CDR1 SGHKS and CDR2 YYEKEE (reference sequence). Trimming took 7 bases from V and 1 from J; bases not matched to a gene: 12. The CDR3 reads CASGLPPGQGSYEQYF. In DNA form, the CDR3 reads TGTGCCAGCGGATTACCTCCGGGACAGGGATCCTACGAGCAGTACTTC.

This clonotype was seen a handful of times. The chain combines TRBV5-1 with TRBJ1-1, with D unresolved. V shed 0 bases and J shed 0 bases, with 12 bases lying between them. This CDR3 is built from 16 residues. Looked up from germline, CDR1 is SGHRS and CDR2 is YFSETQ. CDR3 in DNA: TGCGCCAGCAGCTTGGGAGGGCCTACCCTGAACACTGAAGCTTTCTTT. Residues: CASSLGGPTLNTEAFF.

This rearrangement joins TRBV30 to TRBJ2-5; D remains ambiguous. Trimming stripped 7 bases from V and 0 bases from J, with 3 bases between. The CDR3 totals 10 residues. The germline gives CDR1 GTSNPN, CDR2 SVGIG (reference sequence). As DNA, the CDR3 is TGTGCCTTATACCAAGAGACCCAGTACTTC. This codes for CALYQETQYF.

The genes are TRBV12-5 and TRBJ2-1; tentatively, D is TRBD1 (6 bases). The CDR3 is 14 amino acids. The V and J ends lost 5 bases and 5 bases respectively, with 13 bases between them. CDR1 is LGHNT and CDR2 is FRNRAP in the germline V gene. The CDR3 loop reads CASGRTDKDNEQFF. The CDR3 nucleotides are TGTGCTAGTGGTCGGACAGATAAGGACAATGAGCAGTTCTTC.

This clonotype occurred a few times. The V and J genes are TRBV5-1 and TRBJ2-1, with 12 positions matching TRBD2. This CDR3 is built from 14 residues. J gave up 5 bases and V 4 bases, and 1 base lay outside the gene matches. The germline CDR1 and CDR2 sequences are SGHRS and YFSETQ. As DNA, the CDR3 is TGCGCCAGCAGCACTAGCGGGGGGAACAATGAGCAGTTCTTC. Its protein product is CASSTSGGNNEQFF.

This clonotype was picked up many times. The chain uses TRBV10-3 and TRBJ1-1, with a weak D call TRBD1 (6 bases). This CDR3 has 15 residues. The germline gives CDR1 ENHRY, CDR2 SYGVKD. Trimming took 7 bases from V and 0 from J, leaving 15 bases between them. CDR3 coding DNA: TGTGCCATCAAGGTCGAGGGGACAATGAACACTGAAGCTTTCTTT. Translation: CAIKVEGTMNTEAFF.

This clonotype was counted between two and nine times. CDR3 amino acids: CASSLGVGGLNTEAFF. DNA of the CDR3: TGTGCCAGCAGTTTAGGGGTCGGGGGACTGAACACTGAAGCTTTCTTT. The gene calls are TRBV12-3 or TRBV12-4 and TRBJ1-1; D is perhaps TRBD1 (5 bases). There are 16 residues in the CDR3. Between the trimmed V and J ends, which lost 1 base and 0 bases, there was a span of 12 bases.

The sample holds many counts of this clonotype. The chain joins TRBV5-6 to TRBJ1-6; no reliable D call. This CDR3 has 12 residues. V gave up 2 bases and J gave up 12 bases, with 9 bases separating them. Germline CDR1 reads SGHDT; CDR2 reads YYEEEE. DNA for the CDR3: TGTGCCAGCAGCTTTTCCGGTGGACCCCTCCACTTT. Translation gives CASSFSGGPLHF.

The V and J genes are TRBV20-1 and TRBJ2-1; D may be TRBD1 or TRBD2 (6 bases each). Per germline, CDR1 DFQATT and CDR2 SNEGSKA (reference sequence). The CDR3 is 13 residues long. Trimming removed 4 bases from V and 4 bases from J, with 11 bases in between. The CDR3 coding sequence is TGCAGTGCTATAGGGGGGTTATACAATGAGCAGTTCTTC. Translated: CSAIGGLYNEQFF.

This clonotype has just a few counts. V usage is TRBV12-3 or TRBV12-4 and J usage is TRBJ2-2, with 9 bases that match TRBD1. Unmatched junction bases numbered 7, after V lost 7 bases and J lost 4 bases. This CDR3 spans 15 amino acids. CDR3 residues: CASNADRGSTGELFF. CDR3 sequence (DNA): TGTGCCAGCAACGCGGACAGGGGTAGCACCGGGGAGCTGTTTTTT.

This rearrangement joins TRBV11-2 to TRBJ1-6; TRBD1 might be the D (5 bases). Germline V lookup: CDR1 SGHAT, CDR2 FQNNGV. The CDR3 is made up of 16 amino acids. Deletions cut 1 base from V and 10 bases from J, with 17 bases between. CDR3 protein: CASSLAPGGVGSPLHF. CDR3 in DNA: TGTGCCAGCAGCTTAGCCCCGGGGGGAGTTGGATCACCCCTCCACTTT. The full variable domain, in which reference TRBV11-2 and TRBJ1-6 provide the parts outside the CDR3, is EAGVAQSPRYKIIEKRQSVAFWCNPISGHATLYWYQQILGQGPKLLIQFQNNGVVDDSQLPKDRFSAERLKGVDSTLKIQPAKLEDSAVYLCASSLAPGGVGSPLHFGNGTRLTVT.

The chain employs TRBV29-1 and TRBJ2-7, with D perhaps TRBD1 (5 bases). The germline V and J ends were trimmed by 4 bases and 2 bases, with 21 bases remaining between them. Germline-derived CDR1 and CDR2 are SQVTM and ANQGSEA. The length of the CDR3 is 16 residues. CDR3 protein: CSVVQGFSYQAYEQYF. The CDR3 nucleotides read TGCAGCGTTGTTCAGGGTTTCAGCTACCAAGCCTACGAGCAGTACTTC.

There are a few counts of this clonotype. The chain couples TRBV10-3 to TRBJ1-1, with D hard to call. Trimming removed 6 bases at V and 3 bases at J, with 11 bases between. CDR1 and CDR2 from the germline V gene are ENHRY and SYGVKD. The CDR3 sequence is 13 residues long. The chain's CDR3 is CAIRVSEDTEAFF. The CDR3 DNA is TGTGCCATCAGGGTTTCGGAAGACACTGAAGCTTTCTTT.

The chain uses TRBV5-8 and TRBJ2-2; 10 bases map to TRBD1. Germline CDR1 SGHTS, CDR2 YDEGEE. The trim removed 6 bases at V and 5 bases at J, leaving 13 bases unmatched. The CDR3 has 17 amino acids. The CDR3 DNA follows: TGTGCCAGCACCACGGGAGGGACAGGGGCGTATACCGGGGAGCTGTTTTTT. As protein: CASTTGGTGAYTGELFF. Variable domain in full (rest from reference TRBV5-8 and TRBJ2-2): EAGVTQSPTHLIKTRGQQATLRCSPISGHTSVYWYQQALGLGLQFLLWYDEGEERNRGNFPPRFSGRQFPNYSSELNVNALELEDSALYLCASTTGGTGAYTGELFFGEGSRLTVL.

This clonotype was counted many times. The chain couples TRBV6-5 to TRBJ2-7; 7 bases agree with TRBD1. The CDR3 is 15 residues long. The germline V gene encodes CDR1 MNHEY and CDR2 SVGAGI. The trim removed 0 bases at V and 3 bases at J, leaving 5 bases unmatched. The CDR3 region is CASSYSLRGLYEQYF. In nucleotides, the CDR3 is TGTGCCAGCAGTTACTCGTTGAGGGGGCTCTACGAGCAGTACTTC.

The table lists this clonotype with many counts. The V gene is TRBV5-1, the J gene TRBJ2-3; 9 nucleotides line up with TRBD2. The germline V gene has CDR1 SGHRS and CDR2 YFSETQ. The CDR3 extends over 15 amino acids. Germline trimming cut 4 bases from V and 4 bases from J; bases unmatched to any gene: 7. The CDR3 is CASSLTGTSSDTQYF. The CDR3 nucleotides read TGCGCCAGCAGCCTGACCGGGACTAGCTCAGATACGCAGTATTTT. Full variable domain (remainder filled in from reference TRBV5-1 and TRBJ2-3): KAGVTQTPRYLIKTRGQQVTLSCSPISGHRSVSWYQQTPGQGLQFLFEYFSETQRNKGNFPGRFSGRQFSNSRSEMNVSTLELGDSALYLCASSLTGTSSDTQYFGPGTRLTVL.

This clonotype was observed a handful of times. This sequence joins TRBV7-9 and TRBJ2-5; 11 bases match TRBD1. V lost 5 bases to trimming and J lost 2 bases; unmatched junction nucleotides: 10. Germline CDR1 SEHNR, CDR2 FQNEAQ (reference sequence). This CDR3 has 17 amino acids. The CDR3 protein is CASSPDRGLGGQETQYF. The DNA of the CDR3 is TGTGCCAGCAGCCCGGACAGGGGGCTTGGGGGGCAAGAGACCCAGTACTTC. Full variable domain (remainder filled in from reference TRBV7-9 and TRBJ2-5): DTGVSQNPRHKITKRGQNVTFRCDPISEHNRLYWYRQTLGQGPEFLTYFQNEAQLEKSRLLSDRFSAERPKGSFSTLEIQRTEQGDSAMYLCASSPDRGLGGQETQYFGPGTRLLVL.

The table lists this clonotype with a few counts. In nucleotides, the CDR3 is TGTGCCAGCAGGGGATACCAGCGGGGGCCCGCAGAGACCCAGTACTTC. Protein product: CASRGYQRGPAETQYF. V and J are TRBV6-2 or TRBV6-3 and TRBJ2-5, with TRBD2 matching 8 bases. V dropped 6 bases and J dropped 4; count of bases not matched to a gene: 13. Germline V gives CDR1 MNHEY, CDR2 SVGEGT. This CDR3 contains 16 residues.

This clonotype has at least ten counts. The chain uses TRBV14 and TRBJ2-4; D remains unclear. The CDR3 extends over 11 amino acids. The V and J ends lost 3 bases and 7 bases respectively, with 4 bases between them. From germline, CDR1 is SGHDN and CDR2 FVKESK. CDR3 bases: TGTGCCAGCAGCCAGTCTAACATTCAGTACTTC. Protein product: CASSQSNIQYF.